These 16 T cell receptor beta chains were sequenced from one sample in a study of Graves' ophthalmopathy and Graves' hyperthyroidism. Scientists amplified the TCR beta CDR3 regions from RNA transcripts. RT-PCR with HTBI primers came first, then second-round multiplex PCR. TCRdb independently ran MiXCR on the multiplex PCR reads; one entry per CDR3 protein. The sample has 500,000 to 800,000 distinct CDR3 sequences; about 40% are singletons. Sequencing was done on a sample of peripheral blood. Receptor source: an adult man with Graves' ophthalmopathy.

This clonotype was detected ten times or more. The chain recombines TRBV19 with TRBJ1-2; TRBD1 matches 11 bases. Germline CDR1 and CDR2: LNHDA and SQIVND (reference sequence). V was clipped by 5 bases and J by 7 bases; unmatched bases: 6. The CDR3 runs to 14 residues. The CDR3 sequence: CASSEDRGPVGYTF. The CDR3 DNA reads TGTGCCAGTAGTGAGGACAGGGGGCCTGTTGGCTACACCTTC.

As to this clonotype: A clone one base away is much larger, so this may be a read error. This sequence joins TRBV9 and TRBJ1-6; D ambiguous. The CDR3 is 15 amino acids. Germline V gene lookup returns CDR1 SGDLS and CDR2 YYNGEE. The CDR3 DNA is TGTGCCAGCAGCCCTCGCGGGAGTCAGAATTCACCCCCCCACTTT. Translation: CASSPRGSQNSPPHF. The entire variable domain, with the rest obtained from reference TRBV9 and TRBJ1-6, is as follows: DSGVTQTPKHLITATGQRVTLRCSPRSGDLSVYWYQQSLDQGLQFLIQYYNGEERAKGNILERFSAQQFPDLHSELNLSSLELGDSALYFCASSPRGSQNSPPHFGNGTRLTVT.

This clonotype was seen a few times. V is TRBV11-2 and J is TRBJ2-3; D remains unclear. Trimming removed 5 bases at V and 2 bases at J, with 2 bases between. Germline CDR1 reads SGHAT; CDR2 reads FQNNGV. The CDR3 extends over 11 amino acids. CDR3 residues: CASSNTDTQYF. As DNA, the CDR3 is TGTGCCAGCAGCAACACAGATACGCAGTATTTT.

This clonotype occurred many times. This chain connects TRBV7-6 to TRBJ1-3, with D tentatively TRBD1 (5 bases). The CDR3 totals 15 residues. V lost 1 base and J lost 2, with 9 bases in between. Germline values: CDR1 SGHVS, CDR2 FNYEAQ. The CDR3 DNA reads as TGTGCCAGCAGCTTAGAGTGGACAACTGGAAACACCATATATTTT. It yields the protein CASSLEWTTGNTIYF.

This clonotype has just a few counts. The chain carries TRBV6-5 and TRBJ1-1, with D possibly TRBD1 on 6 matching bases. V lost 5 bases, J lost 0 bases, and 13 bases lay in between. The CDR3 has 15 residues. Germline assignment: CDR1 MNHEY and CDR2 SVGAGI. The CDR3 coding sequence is TGTGCCAGCAGTCCTACGACAGGCTTGAACACTGAAGCTTTCTTT. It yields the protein CASSPTTGLNTEAFF.

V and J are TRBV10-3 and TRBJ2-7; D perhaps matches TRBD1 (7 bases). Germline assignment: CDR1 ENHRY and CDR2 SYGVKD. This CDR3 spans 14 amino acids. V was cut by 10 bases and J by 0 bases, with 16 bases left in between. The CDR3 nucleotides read TGTGCCAGCGGGGTTAGGGACAGCTCCTACGAGCAGTACTTC. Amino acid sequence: CASGVRDSSYEQYF.

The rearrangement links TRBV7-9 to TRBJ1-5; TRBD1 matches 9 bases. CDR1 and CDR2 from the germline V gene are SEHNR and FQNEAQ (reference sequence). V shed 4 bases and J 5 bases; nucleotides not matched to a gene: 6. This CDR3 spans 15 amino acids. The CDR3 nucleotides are TGTGCCAGCAGCTCATGGACAGGGGTGGATCAGCCCCAGCATTTT. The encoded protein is CASSSWTGVDQPQHF.

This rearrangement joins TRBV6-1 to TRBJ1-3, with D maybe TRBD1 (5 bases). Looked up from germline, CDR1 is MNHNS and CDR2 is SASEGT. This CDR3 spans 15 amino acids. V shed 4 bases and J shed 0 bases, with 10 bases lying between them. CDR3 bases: TGTGCCAGCAGTGCTTCAGGGTTCTCTGGAAACACCATATATTTT. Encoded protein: CASSASGFSGNTIYF.

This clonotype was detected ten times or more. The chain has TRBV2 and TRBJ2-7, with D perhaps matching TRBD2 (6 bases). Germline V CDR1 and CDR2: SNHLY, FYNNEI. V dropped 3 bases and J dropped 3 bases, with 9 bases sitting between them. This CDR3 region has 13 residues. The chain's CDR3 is CASSDRGFYEQYF. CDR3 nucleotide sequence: TGTGCCAGCAGTGATCGGGGGTTCTACGAGCAGTACTTC.

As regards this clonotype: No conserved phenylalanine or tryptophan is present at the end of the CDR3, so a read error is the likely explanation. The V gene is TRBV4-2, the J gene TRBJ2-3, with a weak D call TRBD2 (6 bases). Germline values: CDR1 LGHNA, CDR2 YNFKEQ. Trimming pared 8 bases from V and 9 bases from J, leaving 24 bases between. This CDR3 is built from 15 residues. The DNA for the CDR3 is TGTGCCAGCGGATCCCTTCGGGAGATGGTCACAACGCAGTATTTG. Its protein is CASGSLREMVTTQYL.

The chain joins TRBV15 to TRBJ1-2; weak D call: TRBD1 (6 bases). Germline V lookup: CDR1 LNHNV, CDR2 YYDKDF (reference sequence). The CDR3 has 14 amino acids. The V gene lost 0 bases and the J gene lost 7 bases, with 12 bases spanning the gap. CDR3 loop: CATSRDPGVGGYTF. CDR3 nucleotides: TGTGCCACCAGCAGAGATCCAGGGGTCGGTGGCTACACCTTC. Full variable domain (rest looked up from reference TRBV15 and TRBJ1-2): DAMVIQNPRYQVTQFGKPVTLSCSQTLNHNVMYWYQQKSSQAPKLLFHYYDKDFNNEADTPDNFQSRRPNTSFCFLDIRSPGLGDTAMYLCATSRDPGVGGYTFGSGTRLTVV.

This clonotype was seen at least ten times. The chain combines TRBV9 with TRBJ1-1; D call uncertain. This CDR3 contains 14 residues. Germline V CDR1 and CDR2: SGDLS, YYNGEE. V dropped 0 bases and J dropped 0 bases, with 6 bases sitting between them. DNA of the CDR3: TGTGCCAGCAGCGTAGATCCCATGAACACTGAAGCTTTCTTT. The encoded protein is CASSVDPMNTEAFF.

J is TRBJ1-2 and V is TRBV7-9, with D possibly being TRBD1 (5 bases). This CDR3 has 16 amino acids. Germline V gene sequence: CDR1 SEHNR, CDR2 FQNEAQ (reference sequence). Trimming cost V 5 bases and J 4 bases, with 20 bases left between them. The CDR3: CASSRPSGGVVYGYTF. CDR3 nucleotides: TGTGCCAGCAGCCGACCCTCGGGGGGGGTAGTCTATGGCTACACCTTC. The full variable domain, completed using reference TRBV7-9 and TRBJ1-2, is DTGVSQNPRHKITKRGQNVTFRCDPISEHNRLYWYRQTLGQGPEFLTYFQNEAQLEKSRLLSDRFSAERPKGSFSTLEIQRTEQGDSAMYLCASSRPSGGVVYGYTFGSGTRLTVV.

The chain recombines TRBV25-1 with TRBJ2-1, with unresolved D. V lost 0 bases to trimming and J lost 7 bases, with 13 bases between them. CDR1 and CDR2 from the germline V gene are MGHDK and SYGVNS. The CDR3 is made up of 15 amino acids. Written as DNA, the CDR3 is TGTGCCAGCAGTGAATACGCGAACGTTGGGAATGAGCAGTTCTTC. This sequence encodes CASSEYANVGNEQFF.

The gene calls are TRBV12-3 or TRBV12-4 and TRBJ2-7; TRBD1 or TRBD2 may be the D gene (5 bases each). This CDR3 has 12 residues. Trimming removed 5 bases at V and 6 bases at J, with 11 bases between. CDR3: CASSRDVTEQYF. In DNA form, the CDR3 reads TGTGCCAGCAGTAGGGACGTAACCGAGCAGTACTTC.

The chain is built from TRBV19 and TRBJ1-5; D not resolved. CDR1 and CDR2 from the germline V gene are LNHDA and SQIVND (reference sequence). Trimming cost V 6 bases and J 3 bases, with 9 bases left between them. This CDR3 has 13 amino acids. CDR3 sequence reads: CASRSGYNQPQHF. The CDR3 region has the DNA TGTGCCAGTAGGTCCGGGTACAATCAGCCCCAGCATTTT.